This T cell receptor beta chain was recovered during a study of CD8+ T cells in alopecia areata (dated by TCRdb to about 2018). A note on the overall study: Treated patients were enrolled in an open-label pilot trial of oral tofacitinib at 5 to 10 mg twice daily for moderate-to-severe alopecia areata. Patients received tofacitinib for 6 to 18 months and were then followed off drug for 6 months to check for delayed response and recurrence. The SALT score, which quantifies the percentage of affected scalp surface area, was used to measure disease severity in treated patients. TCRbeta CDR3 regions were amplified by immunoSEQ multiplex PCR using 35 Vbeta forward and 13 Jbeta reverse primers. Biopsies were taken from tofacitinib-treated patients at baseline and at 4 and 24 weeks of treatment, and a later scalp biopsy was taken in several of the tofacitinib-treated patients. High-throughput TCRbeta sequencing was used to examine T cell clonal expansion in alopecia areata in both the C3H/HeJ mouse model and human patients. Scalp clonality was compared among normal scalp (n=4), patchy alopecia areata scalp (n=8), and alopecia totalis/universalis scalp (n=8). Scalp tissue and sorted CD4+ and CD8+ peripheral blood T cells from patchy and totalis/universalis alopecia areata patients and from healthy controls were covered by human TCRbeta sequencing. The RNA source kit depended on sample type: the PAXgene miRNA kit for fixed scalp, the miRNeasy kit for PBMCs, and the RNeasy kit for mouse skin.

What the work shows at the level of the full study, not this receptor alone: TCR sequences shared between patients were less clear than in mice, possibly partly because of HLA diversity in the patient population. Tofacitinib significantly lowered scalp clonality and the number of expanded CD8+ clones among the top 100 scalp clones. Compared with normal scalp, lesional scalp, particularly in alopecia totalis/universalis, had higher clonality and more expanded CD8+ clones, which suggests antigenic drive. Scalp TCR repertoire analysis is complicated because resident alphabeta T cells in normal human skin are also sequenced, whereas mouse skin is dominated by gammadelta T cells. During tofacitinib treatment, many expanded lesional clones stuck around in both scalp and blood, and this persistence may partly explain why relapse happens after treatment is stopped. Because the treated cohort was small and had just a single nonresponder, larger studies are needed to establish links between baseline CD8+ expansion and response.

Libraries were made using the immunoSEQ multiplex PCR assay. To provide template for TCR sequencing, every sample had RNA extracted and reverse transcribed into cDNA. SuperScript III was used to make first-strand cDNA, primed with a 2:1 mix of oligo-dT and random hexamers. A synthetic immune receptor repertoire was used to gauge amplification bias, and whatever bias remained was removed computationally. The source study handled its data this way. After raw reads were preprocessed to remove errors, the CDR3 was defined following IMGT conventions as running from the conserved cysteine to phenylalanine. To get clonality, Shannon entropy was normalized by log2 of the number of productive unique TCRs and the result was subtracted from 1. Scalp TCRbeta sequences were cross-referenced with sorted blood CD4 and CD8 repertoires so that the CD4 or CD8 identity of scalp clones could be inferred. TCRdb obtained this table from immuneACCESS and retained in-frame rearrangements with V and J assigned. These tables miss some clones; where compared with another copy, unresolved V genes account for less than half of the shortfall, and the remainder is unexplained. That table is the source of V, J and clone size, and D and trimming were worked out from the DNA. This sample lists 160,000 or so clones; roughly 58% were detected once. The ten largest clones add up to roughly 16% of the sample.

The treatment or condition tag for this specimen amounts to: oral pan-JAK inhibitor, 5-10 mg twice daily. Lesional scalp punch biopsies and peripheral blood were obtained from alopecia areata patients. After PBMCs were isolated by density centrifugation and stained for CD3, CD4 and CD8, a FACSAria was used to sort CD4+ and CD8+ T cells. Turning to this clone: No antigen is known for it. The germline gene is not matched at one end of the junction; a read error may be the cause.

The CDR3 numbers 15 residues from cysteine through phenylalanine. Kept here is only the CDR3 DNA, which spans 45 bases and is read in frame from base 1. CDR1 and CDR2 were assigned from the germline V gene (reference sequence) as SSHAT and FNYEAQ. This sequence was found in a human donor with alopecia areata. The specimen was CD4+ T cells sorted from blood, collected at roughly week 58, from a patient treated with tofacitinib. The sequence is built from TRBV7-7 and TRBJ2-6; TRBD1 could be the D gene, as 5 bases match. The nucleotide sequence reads TGTGCTAGCAGCTTAGGGCAGGGTACGGCCAACGTCCTGACTTTC. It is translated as CASSLGQGTANVLTF.